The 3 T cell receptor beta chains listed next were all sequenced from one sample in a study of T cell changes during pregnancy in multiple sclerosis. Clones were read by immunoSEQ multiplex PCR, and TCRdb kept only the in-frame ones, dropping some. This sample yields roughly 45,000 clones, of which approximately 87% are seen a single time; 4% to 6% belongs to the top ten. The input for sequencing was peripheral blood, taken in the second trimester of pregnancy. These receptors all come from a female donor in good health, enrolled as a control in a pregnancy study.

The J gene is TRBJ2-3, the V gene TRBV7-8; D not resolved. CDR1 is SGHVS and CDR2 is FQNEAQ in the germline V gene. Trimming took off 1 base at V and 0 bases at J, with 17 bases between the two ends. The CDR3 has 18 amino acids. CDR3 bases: TGTGCCAGCAGCTTAGGCGGAGTTTTCGTATCTAGCACAGATACGCAGTATTTT. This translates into CASSLGGVFVSSTDTQYF.

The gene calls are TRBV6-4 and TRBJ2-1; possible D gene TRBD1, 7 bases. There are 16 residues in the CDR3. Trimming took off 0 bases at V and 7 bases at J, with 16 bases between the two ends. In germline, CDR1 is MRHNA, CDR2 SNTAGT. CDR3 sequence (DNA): TGTGCCAGCAGTGACTCGACAGGCAGGGGGAGGAATGAGCAGTTCTTC. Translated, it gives CASSDSTGRGRNEQFF.

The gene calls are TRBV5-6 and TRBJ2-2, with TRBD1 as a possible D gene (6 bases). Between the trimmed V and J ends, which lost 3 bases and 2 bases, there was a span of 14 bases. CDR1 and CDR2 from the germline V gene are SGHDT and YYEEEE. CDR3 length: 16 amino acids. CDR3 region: CASSSRLQGNTGELFF. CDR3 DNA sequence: TGTGCCAGCAGCTCCCGACTACAGGGTAACACCGGGGAGCTGTTTTTT.